This T cell receptor (beta chain) was recovered during a study of chemoradiotherapy in HPV16-positive cancers. TCRdb keeps only in-frame clones here, not all; method: immunoSEQ multiplex PCR. The data hold tens of thousands of clones, with about four fifths observed a single time. Germline V gene data show CDR1 as MNHEY and CDR2 as SVGAGI. The CDR3 extends over 14 amino acids. Trimming took off 5 bases at V and 4 bases at J, with 15 bases between the two ends. This specimen was blood, taken from a patient who underwent chemoradiotherapy. This sequence joins TRBV6-5 and TRBJ2-7; unclear D gene. The receptor was isolated from a human donor with HPV-associated anogenital cancer. Here the CDR3 DNA reads TGTGCCAGCAGTACCTCAAGGGAAAGGTACGAGCAGTACTTC. Amino acids: CASSTSRERYEQYF.